Listed here are 24 T cell receptor beta chains from one sample, sequenced in a study of blood T cells in healthy people across ages. For the second PCR, which ran for roughly 6 to 12 cycles, a sample-barcoded 5' primer and a J-beta primer mix were used. TCRdb re-called the 5' RACE reads with MiXCR, one entry per CDR3 protein. The data show around 900,000 distinct CDR3 sequences, with about 53% seen just once and around 21% held by the top ten. Sequencing used blood. The receptors stem from an older woman in good health.

This clonotype has a handful of counts. The chain links TRBV28 to TRBJ2-4; 9 bases line up with TRBD2. The germline CDR1 and CDR2 sequences are MDHEN and SYDVKM. This CDR3 region has 12 residues. CDR3 sequence (DNA): TGTGCTCAGCCTATAGCGGGAGCTCTGTGGTACTTC. Residues: CAQPIAGALWYF.

V gene TRBV12-3 or TRBV12-4 combines with J gene TRBJ1-2; no clear D. Between the trimmed V and J ends, which lost 4 bases and 0 bases, there was a span of 6 bases. The CDR3 length is 13 residues. The CDR3 bases are TGTGCCAGCAGTTACTCAGCTAACTATGGCTACACCTTC. It yields the protein CASSYSANYGYTF.

Comments on this clonotype: A clone one base away is much larger, so this may be a read error. The V gene is TRBV7-9, the J gene TRBJ2-5; D ambiguous. Trimming removed 8 bases from V and 5 bases from J, with 21 bases in between. The CDR3 sequence is 15 residues long. Germline V gene sequence: CDR1 SEHNR, CDR2 FQNEAQ (reference sequence). CDR3 region: CASSEVRHKAETQYF. DNA for the CDR3: TGTGCCAGCTCCGAGGTACGCCATAAGGCGGAGACCCAGTACTTC.

J is TRBJ2-3 and V is TRBV3-1; TRBD2 aligns across 11 bases. Germline assignment: CDR1 LGHDT and CDR2 YNNKEL (reference sequence). The CDR3 runs 17 residues. With 2 bases clipped from V and 0 bases from J, the junction kept 4 bases outside the gene matches. The CDR3 loop reads CASSQRLAGRSTDTQYF. The CDR3, as DNA: TGTGCCAGCAGCCAACGACTAGCGGGACGTAGCACAGATACGCAGTATTTT.

This clonotype has more than one count but fewer than ten. This chain joins TRBV28 and TRBJ1-5; weak D call: TRBD1 (5 bases). This CDR3 comprises 15 residues. Trimming removed 1 base at V and 7 bases at J, with 14 bases between. Germline CDR1 MDHEN, CDR2 SYDVKM. In DNA form, the CDR3 reads TGTGCCAGCAGTTTATCCGCCCCATGGGGGCAGCCCCAGCATTTT. This encodes CASSLSAPWGQPQHF.

This clonotype was seen more than once but under ten times. The chain links TRBV10-2 to TRBJ2-1; D is undetermined. Germline CDR1 WSHSY, CDR2 SAAADI. The CDR3 spans 13 residues. V was trimmed by 6 bases and J by 4 bases, leaving 10 bases between them. DNA of the CDR3: TGCGCCAGCAGAACACCTCTTTACAATGAGCAGTTCTTC. It is translated as CASRTPLYNEQFF.

This chain connects TRBV29-1 to TRBJ2-5; perhaps TRBD2 as D (5 bases). The CDR3 runs to 10 residues. V lost 2 bases and J 13 bases, leaving 11 bases between the germline ends. Germline V gene data show CDR1 as SQVTM and CDR2 as ANQGSEA. The CDR3 reads CSVESSPVYF. DNA for the CDR3: TGCAGCGTTGAATCTAGCCCGGTGTACTTC.

This clonotype was observed a handful of times. This chain joins TRBV10-3 and TRBJ2-3; TRBD1 or TRBD2 may be the D gene (6 bases each). There are 13 residues in the CDR3. Germline assignment: CDR1 ENHRY and CDR2 SYGVKD. V lost 8 bases and J 4 bases, leaving 13 bases between the germline ends. The CDR3 loop reads CAIGGGPADTQYF. CDR3 DNA sequence: TGTGCCATCGGAGGGGGACCCGCAGATACGCAGTATTTT.

The V gene is TRBV2, the J gene TRBJ2-4, with 7 bases aligning to TRBD1. The junction had 7 bases not matched to a gene; V was cut back by 5 bases and J by 0 bases. From germline, CDR1 is SNHLY and CDR2 FYNNEI. This CDR3 contains 16 residues. The CDR3 spells CASSWPGQKAKNIQYF. In nucleotides, the CDR3 is TGTGCCAGCAGTTGGCCGGGACAGAAAGCCAAAAACATTCAGTACTTC. Complete variable domain (other parts from reference TRBV2 and TRBJ2-4): EPEVTQTPSHQVTQMGQEVILRCVPISNHLYFYWYRQILGQKVEFLVSFYNNEISEKSEIFDDQFSVERPDGSNFTLKIRSTKLEDSAMYFCASSWPGQKAKNIQYFGAGTRLSVL.

This chain joins TRBV27 and TRBJ2-1; 7 positions agree with TRBD1. The CDR3 covers 13 residues. Germline CDR1 MNHEY, CDR2 SMNVEV (reference sequence). V was clipped by 5 bases and J by 9 bases; unmatched bases: 7. The CDR3: CASSALGGSEQFF. CDR3 bases: TGTGCCAGCAGTGCCCTAGGGGGCTCTGAGCAGTTCTTC.

The rearrangement joins TRBV29-1 to TRBJ2-5, with 11 bases aligning to TRBD2. After removal of 6 bases from V and 4 bases from J, the junction contained 4 bases not matched to a gene. This CDR3 comprises 13 residues. CDR1 is SQVTM, CDR2 ANQGSEA, per germline. The CDR3 region has the DNA TGCAGCGTCCTTGGACTAGCGGGAGAGACCCAGTACTTC. Translation: CSVLGLAGETQYF.

V and J are TRBV7-9 and TRBJ2-3; D possibly corresponds to TRBD2 (6 bases). The germline CDR1 and CDR2 sequences are SEHNR and FQNEAQ (reference sequence). V gave up 5 bases and J gave up 6 bases, with 12 bases separating them. The CDR3 loop spans 13 amino acids. The chain's CDR3 is CASSAPGGDTQYF. DNA for the CDR3: TGTGCCAGCAGCGCCCCTGGGGGGGATACGCAGTATTTT. The complete variable domain, with remaining parts taken from reference TRBV7-9 and TRBJ2-3, reads DTGVSQNPRHKITKRGQNVTFRCDPISEHNRLYWYRQTLGQGPEFLTYFQNEAQLEKSRLLSDRFSAERPKGSFSTLEIQRTEQGDSAMYLCASSAPGGDTQYFGPGTRLTVL.

The chain recombines TRBV30 with TRBJ1-2, with 9 positions matching TRBD1. CDR3 length: 14 amino acids. The junction had 5 bases not matched to a gene; V was cut back by 2 bases and J by 4 bases. Germline values: CDR1 GTSNPN, CDR2 SVGIG (reference sequence). The CDR3 reads CAWSTDRGGYGYTF. Written as DNA, the CDR3 is TGTGCCTGGAGTACGGACAGGGGAGGCTATGGCTACACCTTC.

As regards this clonotype: Sequence at one end of the junction differs from germline and may be a read error. The gene calls are TRBV4-1 and TRBJ2-5; 9 bases fit TRBD1. CDR1 and CDR2 from the germline V gene are MGHRA and YSYEKL. The CDR3 loop spans 15 amino acids. CDR3 loop: CAGSHARTGDETQYF. CDR3 in DNA: TGCGCCGGCAGCCACGCAAGGACAGGGGATGAGACCCAGTACTTC.

This clonotype has only a few counts. The V call is TRBV29-1, the J call TRBJ2-1; 8 bases line up with TRBD2. V lost 5 bases, J lost 4 bases, and 4 bases stayed unmatched. The CDR3 sequence is 13 residues long. Germline loops: CDR1 SQVTM, CDR2 ANQGSEA. The CDR3 sequence: CSVSSGLYNEQFF. The CDR3 DNA reads TGCAGCGTTTCTAGCGGGCTATACAATGAGCAGTTCTTC.

This rearrangement joins TRBV4-1 to TRBJ1-2, with D uncertain. The V gene lost 0 bases and the J gene lost 8 bases, with 22 bases spanning the gap. Germline-derived CDR1 and CDR2 are MGHRA and YSYEKL. The CDR3 is made up of 17 amino acids. The CDR3 reads CASSQDLRQLSIYGYTF. CDR3 nucleotides: TGCGCCAGCAGCCAAGATCTGAGGCAGTTATCTATCTACGGCTACACCTTC.

This clonotype occurred a few times. This chain uses TRBV12-3 or TRBV12-4 with TRBJ2-5, with a tentative D call TRBD2 (6 bases). The CDR3 loop spans 14 amino acids. V was cut by 6 bases and J by 5 bases, with 16 bases left in between. CDR3 amino acids: CASSISLASETQYF. The CDR3 coding sequence is TGTGCCAGCAGCATATCCCTAGCGTCGGAGACCCAGTACTTC.

Comments on this clonotype: Given a much more abundant clone one base away, this may be a read error. The chain has TRBV29-1 and TRBJ1-2; a possible D gene is TRBD1 (6 bases). There are 15 residues in the CDR3. Germline-derived CDR1 and CDR2 are SQVTM and ANQGSEA. V dropped 4 bases and J dropped 8 bases, with 23 bases sitting between them. This CDR3 is CSVAPVGLGGEGYTF. The DNA of the CDR3 is TGCAGCGTTGCCCCCGTTGGTCTCGGGGGCGAAGGCTACACCTTC.

The gene calls are TRBV6-2 or TRBV6-3 and TRBJ2-3; TRBD2 matches 11 bases. The CDR3 spans 16 residues. V gave up 6 bases and J gave up 2 bases; unmatched junction bases: 7. Germline assignment: CDR1 MNHEY and CDR2 SVGEGT. The chain's CDR3 is CASRRPTSGATDTQYF. The DNA of the CDR3 is TGTGCCAGCAGACGACCGACTAGCGGGGCCACAGATACGCAGTATTTT.

As for this clonotype: Mismatch with germline at one junction end may stem from a read error. V and J are TRBV4-1 and TRBJ2-7; TRBD1 might be the D (6 bases). The CDR3 is made up of 18 amino acids. In germline, CDR1 is MGHRA, CDR2 YSYEKL. CDR3: CASSQVLSRTGTNYEQYF. Here the CDR3 DNA reads TGCGCCAGCAGTCAAGTACTCTCAAGGACCGGGACAAATTACGAGCAGTACTTC.

The chain carries TRBV27 and TRBJ1-2; D may be TRBD1 (5 bases). CDR1 is MNHEY, CDR2 SMNVEV, per germline (reference sequence). The germline V and J ends were trimmed by 2 bases and 8 bases, with 21 bases remaining between them. The CDR3 is 16 amino acids. CDR3 region: CASSLTFGGDGAGYTF. As DNA, the CDR3 is TGTGCCAGCAGTTTAACATTCGGCGGGGACGGAGCAGGCTACACCTTC.

The chain links TRBV19 to TRBJ2-7; D possibly corresponds to TRBD1 (5 bases). CDR1 LNHDA and CDR2 SQIVND come from the germline V gene (reference sequence). Trimming took off 7 bases at V and 2 bases at J, with 18 bases between the two ends. This CDR3 is 15 amino acids long. CDR3 coding DNA: TGTGCCAGTACACCCAGGGCTACCGCGGCCTACGAGCAGTACTTC. Amino acids: CASTPRATAAYEQYF.

The V gene is TRBV7-2, the J gene TRBJ2-1, with D perhaps TRBD1 (5 bases). The CDR3 runs 15 residues. V was shortened by 5 bases and J by 6 bases, with 17 bases between the two germline ends. Germline loops: CDR1 SGHTA, CDR2 FQGNSA. CDR3 sequence (DNA): TGTGCCAGCAGCCCCCAGTCAGGGTTTGTCAATGAGCAGTTCTTC. Its protein product is CASSPQSGFVNEQFF.

The chain has TRBV28 and TRBJ1-5; possible D gene TRBD1, 5 bases. Germline V CDR1 and CDR2: MDHEN, SYDVKM. Trimming left V 1 base short and J 4 bases short, with 17 bases between. CDR3 length: 17 amino acids. CDR3 sequence (DNA): TGTGCCAGCAGTTTATCTTCAAGGGGAGGCAAAAATCAGCCCCAGCATTTT. It is translated as CASSLSSRGGKNQPQHF.